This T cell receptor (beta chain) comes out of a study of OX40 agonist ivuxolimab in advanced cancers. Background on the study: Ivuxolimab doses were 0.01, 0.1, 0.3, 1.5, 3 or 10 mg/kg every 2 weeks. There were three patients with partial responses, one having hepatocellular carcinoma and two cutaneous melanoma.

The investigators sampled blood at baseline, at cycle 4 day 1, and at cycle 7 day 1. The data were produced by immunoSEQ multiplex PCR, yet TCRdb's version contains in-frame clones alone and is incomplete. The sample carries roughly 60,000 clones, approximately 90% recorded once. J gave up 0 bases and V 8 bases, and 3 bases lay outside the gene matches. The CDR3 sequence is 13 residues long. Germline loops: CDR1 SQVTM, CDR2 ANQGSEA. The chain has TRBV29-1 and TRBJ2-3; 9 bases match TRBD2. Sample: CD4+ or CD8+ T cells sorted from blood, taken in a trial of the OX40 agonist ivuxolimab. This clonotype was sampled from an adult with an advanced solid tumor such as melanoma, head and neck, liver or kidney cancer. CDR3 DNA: TGCAGCTCTAGCGGGACTAGCACAGATACGCAGTATTTT. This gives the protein CSSSGTSTDTQYF.